Below, one TCR beta chain is given with its context. As yet, its antigen is unknown. Generated by immunoSEQ multiplex PCR, the TCRdb table keeps only in-frame clones and is missing some. This table has over 4,500 clones, roughly 35% appearing once. The data originate from a study of T cells in localized non-small cell lung cancer. Study observations and caveats: Longer overall survival accompanied higher blood T cell density. Appearing in adjacent lung were a median around 60 of the top 100 tumor clones. T cell clonality was highest in uninvolved adjacent lung, above tumor.

V shed 3 bases and J 3 bases; nucleotides not matched to a gene: 7. The CDR3 sequence is 15 residues long. Germline CDR1 MGHDK, CDR2 SYGVNS. This TCR came from a male donor at least 60 years old with stage I squamous cell lung carcinoma. The material was lung tumor tissue, obtained before any cancer treatment. The chain recombines TRBV25-1 with TRBJ2-7; 8 positions agree with TRBD1. Here the CDR3 reads CASSERTGWDYEQYF. The CDR3 DNA reads as TGTGCCAGCAGTGAGAGGACAGGGTGGGACTACGAGCAGTACTTC.